The T cell receptor (beta chain) under discussion was sequenced for a study of CD8+CD57+ T cells in acquired aplastic anemia. At the level of the study: Yields of DNA that came from sorted CD4+ and CD8+ cells averaged about 3.3 ug. Researchers reported that healthy donors averaged about 10 million reads for CD4+ cells. The study, taken as a whole, reports: Common to patients and controls were 25 to 30 CD8+ CDR3 sequences. Simpson's diversity of CD8+ cells was not significantly different in patients compared with controls.

V shed 4 bases and J shed 3 bases, with 7 bases lying between them. This CDR3 has 12 residues. Germline loops: CDR1 DFQATT, CDR2 SNEGSKA (reference sequence). Genomic DNA, the template, was used for profiling of the TCR beta VDJ and CDR3. Each CDR3 protein gets one entry after TCRdb re-called the reads with MiXCR. The sample records some 82,000 distinct CDR3 sequences, roughly half being singletons. Many counts were recorded for this clonotype. Antigen: not known. The receptor's source is a human donor in good health, serving as a control. Material for sequencing was sorted CD4+, CD8+, or CD8+CD57+ T cells (not recorded which) from PBMCs. The gene calls are TRBV20-1 and TRBJ1-5, with D unresolved. CDR3 coding DNA: TGCAGTGCTAAACCGCACAATCAGCCCCAGCATTTT. As protein: CSAKPHNQPQHF.